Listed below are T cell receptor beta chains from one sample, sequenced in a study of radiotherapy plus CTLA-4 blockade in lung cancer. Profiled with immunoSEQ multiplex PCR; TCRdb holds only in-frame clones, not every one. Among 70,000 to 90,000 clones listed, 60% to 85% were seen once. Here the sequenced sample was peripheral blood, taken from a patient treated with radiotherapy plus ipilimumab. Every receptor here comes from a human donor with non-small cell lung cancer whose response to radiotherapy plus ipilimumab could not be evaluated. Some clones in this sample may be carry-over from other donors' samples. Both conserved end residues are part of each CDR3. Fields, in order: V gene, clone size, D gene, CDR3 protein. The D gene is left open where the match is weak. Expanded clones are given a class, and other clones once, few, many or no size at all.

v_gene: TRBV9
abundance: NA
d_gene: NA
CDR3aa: CASSVGVGEETQYF

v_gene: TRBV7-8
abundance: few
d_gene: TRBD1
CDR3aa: CASSAGDRVSPYEQYF

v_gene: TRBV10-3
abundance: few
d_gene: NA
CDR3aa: CAISESIWEDEAFF

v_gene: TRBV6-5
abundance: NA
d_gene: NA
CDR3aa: CASSDSRVGKNIQYF

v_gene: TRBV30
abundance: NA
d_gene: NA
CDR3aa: CATTAMNTEAFF

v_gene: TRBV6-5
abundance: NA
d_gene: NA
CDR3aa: CASSESRVETQYF

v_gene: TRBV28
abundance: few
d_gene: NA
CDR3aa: CASSPGTPYTGELFF

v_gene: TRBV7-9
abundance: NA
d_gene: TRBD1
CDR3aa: CASSPDRGGYEQYF

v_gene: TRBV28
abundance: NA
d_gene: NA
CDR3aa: CASTVTSIADTQYF

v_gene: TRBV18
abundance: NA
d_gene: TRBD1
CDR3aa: CASSPLEGAHGGYTF

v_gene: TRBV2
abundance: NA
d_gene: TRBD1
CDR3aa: CASSPPGQGYEQYF

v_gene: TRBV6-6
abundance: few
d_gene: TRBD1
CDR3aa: CASSDRGSWANVLTF

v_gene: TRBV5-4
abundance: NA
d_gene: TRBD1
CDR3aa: CASSPGQGAGTQYF

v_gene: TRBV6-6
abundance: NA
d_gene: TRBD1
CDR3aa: CASSYIRGQGTQYF

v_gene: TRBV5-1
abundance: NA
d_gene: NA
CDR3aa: CASSYRDTRNEKLFF

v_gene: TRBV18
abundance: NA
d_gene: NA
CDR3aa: CASSPLGRFYGYTF

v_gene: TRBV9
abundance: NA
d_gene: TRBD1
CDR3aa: CASSVEIVDRGSNSPLHF

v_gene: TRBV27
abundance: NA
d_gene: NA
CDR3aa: CASSLIRNTEAFF

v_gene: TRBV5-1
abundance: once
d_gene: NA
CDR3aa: CASSPTGHYHGYTF

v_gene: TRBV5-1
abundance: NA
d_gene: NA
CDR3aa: CASSLAAAYEQYF

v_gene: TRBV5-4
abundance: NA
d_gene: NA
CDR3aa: CASSLGLQGVAEAFF

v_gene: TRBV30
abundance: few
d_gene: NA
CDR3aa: CAWSVQGHTEAFF

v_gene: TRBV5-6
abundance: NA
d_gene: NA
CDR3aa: CASSLDSRDEQFF

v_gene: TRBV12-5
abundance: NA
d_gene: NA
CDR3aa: CASGPGGSYNEQFF

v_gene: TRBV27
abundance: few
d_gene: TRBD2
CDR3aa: CASSPSGANTGELFF

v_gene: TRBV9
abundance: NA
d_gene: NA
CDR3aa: CASSVGGGLGNSPLHF

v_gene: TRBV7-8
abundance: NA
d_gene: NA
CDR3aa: CASSLAQGTTEAFF

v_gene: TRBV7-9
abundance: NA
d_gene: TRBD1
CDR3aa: CASSLSRRQGNEQYF

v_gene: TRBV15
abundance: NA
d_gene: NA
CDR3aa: CATSSGTVVPGEQFF

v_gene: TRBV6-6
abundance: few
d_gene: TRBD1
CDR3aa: CASSYTGQGGRPQHF

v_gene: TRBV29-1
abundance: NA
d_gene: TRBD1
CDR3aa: CSVEMDRPNYGYTF

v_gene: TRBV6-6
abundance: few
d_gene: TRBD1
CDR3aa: CASSQGARLFF

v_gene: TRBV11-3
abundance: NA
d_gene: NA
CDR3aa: CASSLTTSADTQYF

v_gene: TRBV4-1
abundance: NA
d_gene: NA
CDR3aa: CASSQDPQRYTGELFF

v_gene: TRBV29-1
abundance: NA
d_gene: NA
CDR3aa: CSVNTPFYGYTF

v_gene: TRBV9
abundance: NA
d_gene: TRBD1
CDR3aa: CASSTRTGAGGNTIYF

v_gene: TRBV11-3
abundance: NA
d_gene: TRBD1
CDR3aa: CASSLADRAGTQYF

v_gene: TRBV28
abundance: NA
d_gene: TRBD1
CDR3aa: CASSLPGQIYGYTF

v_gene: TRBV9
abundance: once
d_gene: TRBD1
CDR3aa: CASSVRDRGGEKLFF

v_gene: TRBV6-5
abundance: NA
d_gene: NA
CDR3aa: CAIGEPYEQFF

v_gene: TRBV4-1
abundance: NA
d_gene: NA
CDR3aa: CASSQTGLNQPQHF

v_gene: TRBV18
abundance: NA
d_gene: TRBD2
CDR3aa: CASSPRGGETQYF